The 14 T cell receptor beta chains given below trace back to one sample, sequenced in a study of blood T cell repertoires in COVID-19. The protocol was immunoSEQ multiplex PCR, while the TCRdb copy is restricted to in-frame clones and leaves out a portion. This table has nearly 80,000 clones, roughly 89% appearing once. The sequencing input was peripheral blood. Receptor source: a woman aged 80 or older with active or convalescent COVID-19.

This clone was picked up a small number of times. The CDR3 spells CASSAGGHNSPLHF. The CDR3 nucleotides are TGCGCCAGCAGTGCAGGGGGGCATAATTCACCCCTCCACTTT. The chain recombines TRBV5-1 with TRBJ1-6; 7 bases match TRBD1. The CDR3 is made up of 14 amino acids. V shed 5 bases, J shed 5 bases, and the junction held 4 bases outside the gene matches. Germline assignment: CDR1 SGHRS and CDR2 YFSETQ.

The chain joins TRBV5-6 to TRBJ2-7; possibly TRBD2 for D (5 bases). V was trimmed by 3 bases and J by 0 bases, leaving 16 bases between them. The CDR3 has 16 amino acids. CDR1 and CDR2 from the germline V gene are SGHDT and YYEEEE. CDR3 sequence (DNA): TGTGCCAGCAGCTGGGCCCTAGCCCAAAGCTCCTACGAGCAGTACTTC. Its protein product is CASSWALAQSSYEQYF. The complete variable domain, with remaining parts taken from reference TRBV5-6 and TRBJ2-7, reads DAGVTQSPTHLIKTRGQQVTLRCSPKSGHDTVSWYQQALGQGPQFIFQYYEEEERQRGNFPDRFSGHQFPNYSSELNVNALLLGDSALYLCASSWALAQSSYEQYFGPGTRLTVT.

DNA of the CDR3: TGTGCCAGCAGCTTTAGCGGGGGATACAATGAGCAGTTCTTC. Its translation is CASSFSGGYNEQFF. J is TRBJ2-1 and V is TRBV7-2; 9 bases align to TRBD2. From germline, CDR1 is SGHTA and CDR2 FQGNSA. V lost 3 bases and J lost 4; bases outside the gene matches: 1. The CDR3 contains 14 residues.

This chain links TRBV24-1 with TRBJ1-5; no clear D. CDR1 KGHDR and CDR2 SFDVKD come from the germline V gene. This CDR3 comprises 14 residues. Deletions cut 5 bases from V and 0 bases from J, with 7 bases between. The DNA of the CDR3 is TGTGCCACCAGTGCAGGAAATAGCAATCAGCCCCAGCATTTT. Protein: CATSAGNSNQPQHF.

The V and J genes are TRBV18 and TRBJ1-4; D gene ambiguous. The CDR3 loop spans 17 amino acids. V was shortened by 3 bases and J by 0 bases, with 14 bases between the two germline ends. Germline CDR1 and CDR2: KGHSH and LQKENI. The CDR3 DNA reads TGTGCCAGCTCACCGGGAATTCCGGGAGCAACTAATGAAAAACTGTTTTTT. It yields the protein CASSPGIPGATNEKLFF.

This chain uses TRBV7-2 with TRBJ1-2; D remains unclear. CDR1 is SGHTA and CDR2 is FQGNSA in the germline V gene. Trimming removed 3 bases from V and 3 bases from J, with 8 bases in between. This CDR3 comprises 13 residues. The CDR3 loop reads CASSFVGYYGYTF. The DNA for the CDR3 is TGTGCCAGCAGCTTTGTTGGCTACTATGGCTACACCTTC. The variable domain in full, completed from reference TRBV7-2 and TRBJ1-2, reads GAGVSQSPSNKVTEKGKDVELRCDPISGHTALYWYRQSLGQGLEFLIYFQGNSAPDKSGLPSDRFSAERTGGSVSTLTIQRTQQEDSAVYLCASSFVGYYGYTFGSGTRLTVV.

The chain couples TRBV7-2 to TRBJ2-1; 11 positions agree with TRBD2. This CDR3 has 16 residues. V lost 4 bases and J lost 7; bases outside the gene matches: 9. Germline values: CDR1 SGHTA, CDR2 FQGNSA. The CDR3 sequence is CASSSFSGGGWNEQFF. DNA of the CDR3: TGTGCCAGCAGCTCCTTTAGCGGGGGGGGCTGGAATGAGCAGTTCTTC.

This chain joins TRBV11-2 and TRBJ2-7, with TRBD2 as a possible D gene (6 bases). CDR3 length: 13 amino acids. Looked up from germline, CDR1 is SGHAT and CDR2 is FQNNGV. V lost 5 bases and J lost 4, with 12 bases in between. The CDR3 DNA follows: TGTGCCAGCAGCGGAGGGGAAGTTTACGAGCAGTACTTC. This encodes CASSGGEVYEQYF.

The V call is TRBV18, the J call TRBJ2-7; TRBD2 matches at 12 bases. Germline CDR1 and CDR2: KGHSH and LQKENI. Trimming at V came to 5 bases and at J to 2 bases, leaving 10 bases not matched to a gene. The CDR3 runs 17 residues. The CDR3 DNA follows: TGTGCCAGCTCATCACTAGCGGGAGGCTATACCACCTACGAGCAGTACTTC. Amino acid sequence: CASSSLAGGYTTYEQYF.

The chain joins TRBV18 to TRBJ2-3; no reliable D call. V was shortened by 4 bases and J by 2 bases, with 7 bases between the two germline ends. CDR3 length: 13 amino acids. The V gene's germline CDR1 is KGHSH and CDR2 LQKENI. The CDR3 DNA is TGTGCCAGCTCACGAGACATCACAGATACGCAGTATTTT. Its protein is CASSRDITDTQYF.

The chain links TRBV19 to TRBJ2-1; TRBD2 is a possible D gene (5 bases). CDR1 is LNHDA and CDR2 is SQIVND in the germline V gene (reference sequence). V gave up 5 bases and J gave up 0 bases, with 11 bases separating them. This CDR3 has 15 residues. This CDR3 reads CASSQAVSSYNEQFF. The CDR3 nucleotides read TGTGCCAGTAGTCAAGCGGTTAGCTCCTACAATGAGCAGTTCTTC.

The CDR3 loop reads CASTPSPGLGTDTQYF. The CDR3 coding sequence is TGTGCCAGTACCCCCTCGCCGGGACTGGGCACAGATACGCAGTATTTT. This rearrangement joins TRBV19 to TRBJ2-3, with D tentatively TRBD2 (6 bases). CDR3 length: 16 residues. Trimming removed 7 bases from V and 1 base from J, with 18 bases in between. Germline-derived CDR1 and CDR2 are LNHDA and SQIVND (reference sequence).

This rearrangement joins TRBV29-1 to TRBJ2-7; possibly TRBD2 for D (6 bases). Germline CDR1 and CDR2: SQVTM and ANQGSEA. The CDR3 totals 14 residues. V was pared by 7 bases and J by 3 bases, with 19 bases between. CDR3 DNA: TGCAGCGCCGTTCAGGGAGGTTCTCTCTACGAGCAGTACTTC. As protein: CSAVQGGSLYEQYF.

The J gene is TRBJ2-5, the V gene TRBV7-8; unclear D gene. Trimming left V 2 bases short and J 1 base short, with 8 bases between. Germline loops: CDR1 SGHVS, CDR2 FQNEAQ. There are 14 residues in the CDR3. The CDR3 sequence: CASSLRRTQETQYF. The DNA for the CDR3 is TGTGCCAGCAGCTTACGGAGAACCCAAGAGACCCAGTACTTC.